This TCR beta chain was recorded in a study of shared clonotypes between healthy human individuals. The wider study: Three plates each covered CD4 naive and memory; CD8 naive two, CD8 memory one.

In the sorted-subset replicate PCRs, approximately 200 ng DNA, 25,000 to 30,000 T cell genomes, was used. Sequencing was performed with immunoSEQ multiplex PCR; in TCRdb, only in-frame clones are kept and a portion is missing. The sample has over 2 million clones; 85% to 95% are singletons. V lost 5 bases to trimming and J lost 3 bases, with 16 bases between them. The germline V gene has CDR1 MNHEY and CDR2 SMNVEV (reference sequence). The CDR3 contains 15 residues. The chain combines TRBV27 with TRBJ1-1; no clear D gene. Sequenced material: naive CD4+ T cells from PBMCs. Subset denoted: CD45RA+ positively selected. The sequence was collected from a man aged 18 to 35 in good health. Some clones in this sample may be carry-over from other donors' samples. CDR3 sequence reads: CASSIRVELDTEAFF. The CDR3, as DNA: TGTGCCAGCAGTATTAGAGTGGAGTTGGACACTGAAGCTTTCTTT.